This T cell receptor (beta chain) was retrieved from a study of T cells of healthy individuals (dated by TCRdb to the late 2010s). Spanning cysteine to phenylalanine, the CDR3 consists of 16 amino acids. Only the CDR3 portion is preserved as DNA: 48 bases, with reading frame beginning at the first base. CDR1 and CDR2, per the germline V gene, are KGHSH and LQKENI. V is cut by 0 bases and J by 2 bases, and the space between the germline ends is 13 bases. Many counts were recorded for this clonotype. Its antigen is unknown. No quality values exist for individual bases; no much larger clone is one base distant. Library method: 5' RACE. The data were produced on an Illumina MiSeq. TCRdb cleaned the public reads at Q25 with fastp, built clones with MiXCR and kept in-frame beta chains. Each record represents a unique CDR3 protein, reported with the most common genes and DNA among its rows. This sample comprises about 63,000 distinct CDR3 sequences, 15% to 20% of them detected only once. Approximately 4.8% of the sample comes from the top ten.

The chain uses TRBV18 and TRBJ1-2, with TRBD1 as a weak D call on 6 bases. The TCR comes from a human donor in good health. The CDR3 reads CASSPPSGVTNYGYTF. The nucleotide sequence reads TGTGCCAGCTCACCACCGTCAGGGGTCACCAACTATGGCTACACCTTC.